Listed here are 16 T cell receptor beta chains from one sample, sequenced in a study of cytomegalovirus exposure and HLA in healthy donors. The PCR had 60 Vbeta and 13 Jbeta primers. Assay used: immunoSEQ multiplex PCR; TCRdb lists only in-frame clones, some missing. The table includes about 170,000 clones, roughly 84% detected once. Sequencing was done on a sample of PBMCs. The receptors shown here come from a man in his thirties or forties in good health and CMV-seropositive.

The chain is built from TRBV7-6 and TRBJ2-3, with TRBD2 matching 12 bases. The germline CDR1 and CDR2 sequences are SGHVS and FNYEAQ. The V and J ends lost 1 base and 5 bases, in that order; junction bases with no gene match: 10. The CDR3 consists of 18 residues. For the CDR3, the DNA is TGTGCCAGCAGCTTAGTGACTAGCGGGAGTTCGGTTGGAGATACGCAGTATTTT. This gives the protein CASSLVTSGSSVGDTQYF.

The chain uses TRBV5-4 and TRBJ2-2; D perhaps matches TRBD2 (7 bases). The CDR3 consists of 16 residues. V was cut by 4 bases and J by 3 bases, with 16 bases left in between. Germline V gene data show CDR1 as SGHNT and CDR2 as YYREEE (reference sequence). The CDR3 is CASSQARGRDTGELFF. CDR3 sequence (DNA): TGTGCCAGCAGCCAAGCGCGGGGGCGGGACACCGGGGAGCTGTTTTTT.

This chain links TRBV4-1 with TRBJ1-5; perhaps TRBD1 as D (6 bases). V lost 0 bases and J 2 bases, leaving 11 bases between the germline ends. In germline, CDR1 is MGHRA, CDR2 YSYEKL. This CDR3 has 16 amino acids. CDR3 DNA sequence: TGCGCCAGCAGCCAAGATGTGGGGGCTGGCAATCAGCCCCAGCATTTT. This encodes CASSQDVGAGNQPQHF.

The CDR3 spells CASSSGSANTGELFF. The CDR3 nucleotides are TGTGCCAGCAGCTCGGGAAGCGCGAACACCGGGGAGCTGTTTTTT. The chain is built from TRBV7-6 and TRBJ2-2; a weak D match, TRBD2 (5 bases). V was clipped by 4 bases and J by 0 bases, with 9 bases between them. CDR1 and CDR2 (germline): SGHVS, FNYEAQ. The CDR3 consists of 15 residues.

The chain joins TRBV27 to TRBJ1-2; D gene uncertain. The CDR3 is 14 residues long. The V gene's germline CDR1 is MNHEY and CDR2 SMNVEV (reference sequence). V dropped 8 bases and J dropped 8 bases, with 21 bases sitting between them. The CDR3 region is CASAPKPQMYGYTF. The CDR3 DNA is TGTGCCAGCGCGCCTAAACCACAGATGTACGGCTACACCTTC.

The rearrangement uses TRBV4-2 and TRBJ2-2, with unresolved D. Per the germline V gene, CDR1 is LGHNA and CDR2 is YNFKEQ. The CDR3 runs to 13 residues. Trimming stripped 3 bases from V and 3 bases from J, with 5 bases between. Written as DNA, the CDR3 is TGTGCCAGCAGCCAGGCTTACACCGGGGAGCTGTTTTTT. As protein: CASSQAYTGELFF.

The CDR3: CASSEQGAGELFF. In nucleotides, the CDR3 is TGTGCCAGCAGTGAACAGGGGGCCGGGGAGCTGTTTTTT. V and J are TRBV2 and TRBJ2-2; 7 bases fit TRBD1. V lost 2 bases, J lost 6 bases, and 0 bases stayed unmatched. Germline values: CDR1 SNHLY, CDR2 FYNNEI. This CDR3 region has 13 residues.

This clone was observed once. The rearrangement links TRBV27 to TRBJ2-3; 8 nucleotides match TRBD1. The V gene's germline CDR1 is MNHEY and CDR2 SMNVEV (reference sequence). With V trimmed by 3 bases and J by 6 bases, 5 bases remained unmatched. CDR3 length equals 14 residues. The CDR3 spells CASSLGRGPDTQYF. The CDR3 nucleotides read TGTGCCAGCAGTTTGGGCAGGGGGCCGGATACGCAGTATTTT.

V usage is TRBV5-4 and J usage is TRBJ2-3, with D maybe TRBD2 (7 bases). Trimming stripped 0 bases from V and 0 bases from J, with 23 bases between. This CDR3 is built from 20 residues. The germline gives CDR1 SGHNT, CDR2 YYREEE (reference sequence). CDR3 in DNA: TGTGCCAGCAGCTTGGTCCCAGGGAGGGGGAGGGTAGCTAGCACAGATACGCAGTATTTT. Translated: CASSLVPGRGRVASTDTQYF. Together with reference TRBV5-4 and TRBJ2-3, the CDR3 gives the full variable domain: ETGVTQSPTHLIKTRGQQVTLRCSSQSGHNTVSWYQQALGQGPQFIFQYYREEENGRGNFPPRFSGLQFPNYSSELNVNALELDDSALYLCASSLVPGRGRVASTDTQYFGPGTRLTVL.

The rearrangement uses TRBV7-3 and TRBJ2-5, with 7 bases aligning to TRBD2. The CDR3 loop spans 13 amino acids. V gave up 2 bases and J gave up 4 bases; unmatched junction bases: 1. Germline V CDR1 and CDR2: SGHTA, FQGTGA. CDR3 nucleotides: TGTGCCAGCAGCTTAGGGGGGGTAGAGACCCAGTACTTC. This sequence encodes CASSLGGVETQYF.

This clone has at least ten counts. The rearrangement joins TRBV5-1 to TRBJ2-1; 11 bases align to TRBD2. The CDR3 length is 15 residues. Trimming removed 1 base from V and 6 bases from J; junction bases left unmatched: 3. Germline V gene lookup returns CDR1 SGHRS and CDR2 YFSETQ. The CDR3 is CASSLSLAGGNEQFF. The DNA of the CDR3 is TGCGCCAGCAGCTTGAGCCTAGCGGGAGGCAATGAGCAGTTCTTC.

V and J are TRBV14 and TRBJ1-1; 10 bases fit TRBD1. This CDR3 region has 13 residues. V shed 1 base, J shed 8 bases, and the junction held 1 base outside the gene matches. CDR1 SGHDN and CDR2 FVKESK come from the germline V gene. CDR3 DNA sequence: TGTGCCAGCAGCCAAGGACAGGGGGCGGAAGCTTTCTTT. This encodes CASSQGQGAEAFF.

The V gene is TRBV7-9, the J gene TRBJ1-1; D not resolved. The CDR3 sequence is 15 residues long. CDR1 is SEHNR and CDR2 is FQNEAQ in the germline V gene (reference sequence). CDR3 protein: CSTQGRSSGNTEAFF. CDR3 sequence (DNA): TGTTCCACCCAAGGGAGGTCGAGTGGGAACACTGAAGCTTTCTTT. The complete variable domain, with remaining parts taken from reference TRBV7-9 and TRBJ1-1, reads DTGVSQNPRHKITKRGQNVTFRCDPISEHNRLYWYRQTLGQGPEFLTYFQNEAQLEKSRLLSDRFSAERPKGSFSTLEIQRTEQGDSAMYLCSTQGRSSGNTEAFFGQGTRLTVV.

The rearrangement joins TRBV7-6 to TRBJ1-4, with 8 nucleotides matching TRBD1. Germline V CDR1 and CDR2: SGHVS, FNYEAQ. Unmatched junction bases numbered 16, after V lost 5 bases and J lost 5 bases. This CDR3 is 18 amino acids long. The CDR3 spells CASSTPTAGQGENEKLFF. CDR3 coding DNA: TGTGCCAGCAGCACTCCGACCGCCGGACAGGGAGAGAATGAAAAACTGTTTTTT.

The V and J genes are TRBV6-6 and TRBJ2-7; D remains ambiguous. From germline, CDR1 is MNHNY and CDR2 SVGAGI (reference sequence). The CDR3 contains 12 residues. Trimming left V 6 bases short and J 5 bases short, with 11 bases between. The CDR3 DNA reads as TGTGCCAGCAGCCAGATTTTGAACGAGCAGTACTTC. Amino acid sequence: CASSQILNEQYF.

J is TRBJ2-1 and V is TRBV4-2; D remains ambiguous. From germline, CDR1 is LGHNA and CDR2 YNFKEQ. V lost 0 bases and J 0 bases, leaving 18 bases between the germline ends. The CDR3 contains 19 residues. CDR3: CASSQDRGFSESSYNEQFF. In nucleotides, the CDR3 is TGTGCCAGCAGCCAAGATAGAGGCTTCAGCGAGAGCTCCTACAATGAGCAGTTCTTC.